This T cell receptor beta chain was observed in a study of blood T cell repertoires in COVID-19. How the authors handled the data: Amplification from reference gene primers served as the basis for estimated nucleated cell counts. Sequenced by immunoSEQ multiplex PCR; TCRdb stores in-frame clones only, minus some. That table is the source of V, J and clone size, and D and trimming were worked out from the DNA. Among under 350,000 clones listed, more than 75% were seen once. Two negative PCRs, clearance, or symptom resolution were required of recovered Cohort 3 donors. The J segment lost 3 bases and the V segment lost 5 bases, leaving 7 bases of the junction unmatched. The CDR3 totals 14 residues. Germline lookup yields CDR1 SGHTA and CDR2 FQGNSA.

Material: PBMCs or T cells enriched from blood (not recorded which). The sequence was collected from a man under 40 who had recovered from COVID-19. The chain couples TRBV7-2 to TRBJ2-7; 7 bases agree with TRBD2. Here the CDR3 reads CASSTGPGGYEQYF. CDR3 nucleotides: TGTGCCAGCAGCACGGGCCCGGGGGGCTACGAGCAGTACTTC.